This T cell receptor (beta chain) originates from a study of control samples from healthy donors and cancer patients. V was pared by 3 bases and J by 10 bases, with 6 bases of the junction left unmatched. The CDR3 totals 15 residues. CDR1 is KGHDR, CDR2 SFDVKD, per germline. TCRdb keeps only in-frame clones here, not all; method: immunoSEQ multiplex PCR. Of 150,000 to 200,000 clones listed, 80% to 95% were seen once; the top ten hold over 1.3%. This clone occurred a few times. The sample taken for sequencing was blood. The chain has TRBV24-1 and TRBJ2-1; TRBD2 aligns across 12 bases. This clonotype originated in a man aged 18 to 30 in good health. The CDR3 reads CATSDPRLAGEEQFF. The CDR3 nucleotides read TGTGCCACCAGTGATCCCCGACTAGCGGGGGAGGAGCAGTTCTTC.